Presented here are 11 T cell receptor beta chains from one specimen sequenced in a study of technical replicates of blood from a few donors. Produced via immunoSEQ multiplex PCR; TCRdb's table is partial and in-frame only. The sample holds roughly 79,000 clones, roughly 95% seen once. Sequencing was performed on T cells isolated from PBMCs. The receptors here all came from a human donor in good health.

This clone appeared once. The gene calls are TRBV4-1 and TRBJ1-5; 7 nucleotides line up with TRBD1. Germline V lookup: CDR1 MGHRA, CDR2 YSYEKL. V shed 3 bases and J 9 bases; nucleotides not matched to a gene: 11. This CDR3 contains 15 residues. In DNA, the CDR3 is TGCGCCAGCAGCCAGGGAGGACAGGTCAGTCCGCCCCAGCATTTT. The encoded protein is CASSQGGQVSPPQHF.

This clone showed up just once. V and J are TRBV5-1 and TRBJ2-1; 7 bases match TRBD2. The CDR3 consists of 13 residues. The germline gives CDR1 SGHRS, CDR2 YFSETQ. Trimming took 4 bases from V and 5 from J; bases not matched to a gene: 3. As DNA, the CDR3 is TGCGCCAGCAGCGGGAGGGGCAACAATGAGCAGTTCTTC. Translated: CASSGRGNNEQFF.

V gene TRBV30 combines with J gene TRBJ2-3; no firm D call. The germline CDR1 and CDR2 sequences are GTSNPN and SVGIG (reference sequence). V lost 1 base to trimming and J lost 3 bases, with 8 bases between them. The CDR3 is made up of 13 amino acids. DNA of the CDR3: TGTGCCTGGAGTGCTAGATCTACAGATACGCAGTATTTT. Amino acid sequence: CAWSARSTDTQYF.

The V gene is TRBV27, the J gene TRBJ2-1; 10 nucleotides line up with TRBD1. The germline gives CDR1 MNHEY, CDR2 SMNVEV (reference sequence). The CDR3 is made up of 15 amino acids. V dropped 4 bases and J dropped 8; count of bases not matched to a gene: 8. DNA for the CDR3: TGTGCCAGCAGTTCGGGACAGGGGCATGTATATGAGCAGTTCTTC. This gives the protein CASSSGQGHVYEQFF.

This chain connects TRBV6-5 to TRBJ2-5; D unclear. Germline CDR1 reads MNHEY; CDR2 reads SVGAGI. This CDR3 has 16 amino acids. V shed 0 bases and J shed 1 base, with 12 bases lying between them. The DNA of the CDR3 is TGTGCCAGCAGTTACTCGATGTCACAGTTCCAAGAGACCCAGTACTTC. Its translation is CASSYSMSQFQETQYF.

The rearrangement joins TRBV28 to TRBJ1-5, with unresolved D. The CDR3 has 13 amino acids. CDR1 is MDHEN, CDR2 SYDVKM, per germline. V dropped 5 bases and J dropped 0 bases, with 5 bases sitting between them. The chain's CDR3 is CASSPYSNQPQHF. The DNA for the CDR3 is TGTGCCAGCAGTCCCTATAGCAATCAGCCCCAGCATTTT.

This chain links TRBV27 with TRBJ2-7; 7 nucleotides match TRBD1. The CDR3 has 13 residues. V was pared by 3 bases and J by 2 bases, with 1 base of the junction left unmatched. Germline CDR1 reads MNHEY; CDR2 reads SMNVEV (reference sequence). Here the CDR3 reads CASSFGTAYEQYF. CDR3 nucleotide sequence: TGTGCCAGCAGTTTCGGGACAGCCTACGAGCAGTACTTC.

The rearrangement uses TRBV5-1 and TRBJ1-1; the D gene is possibly TRBD1 (6 bases). This CDR3 is 13 amino acids long. Germline lookup yields CDR1 SGHRS and CDR2 YFSETQ. V lost 5 bases to trimming and J lost 4 bases, with 12 bases between them. CDR3 bases: TGCGCCAGCAGTTCGCAGGGGTCCACTGAAGCTTTCTTT. Protein product: CASSSQGSTEAFF.

For this clone: This sample also contains other DNA sequences that code for the same CDR3. This rearrangement joins TRBV27 to TRBJ2-2, with D possibly TRBD1 on 5 matching bases. CDR1 is MNHEY and CDR2 is SMNVEV in the germline V gene (reference sequence). The CDR3 spans 15 residues. Trimming removed 0 bases from V and 3 bases from J, with 8 bases in between. The CDR3 nucleotides read TGTGCCAGCAGTTTATCCGCAGGGTACACCGGGGAGCTGTTTTTT. It encodes CASSLSAGYTGELFF.

This chain connects TRBV30 to TRBJ1-1, with D possibly TRBD1 on 5 matching bases. This CDR3 has 13 amino acids. V lost 2 bases to trimming and J lost 0 bases, with 7 bases between them. Germline values: CDR1 GTSNPN, CDR2 SVGIG (reference sequence). The CDR3 protein is CAWSLTVNTEAFF. Here the CDR3 DNA reads TGTGCCTGGAGTTTGACAGTGAACACTGAAGCTTTCTTT.

This rearrangement joins TRBV4-2 to TRBJ2-3, with 7 bases fitting TRBD1. This CDR3 is built from 14 residues. The V and J ends lost 6 bases and 6 bases, in that order; junction bases with no gene match: 9. Per germline, CDR1 LGHNA and CDR2 YNFKEQ. This CDR3 reads CASRGQGVEDTQYF. CDR3 sequence (DNA): TGTGCCAGCAGAGGGCAGGGGGTTGAGGATACGCAGTATTTT.